This entry is about one T cell receptor beta chain. CDR3 length equals 13 residues. Trimming removed 7 bases from V and 1 base from J; junction bases left unmatched: 3. The germline V gene has CDR1 SGHTA and CDR2 FQGNSA. The PCR contained 60 Vbeta and 13 Jbeta primers. Measured with immunoSEQ multiplex PCR; TCRdb has only the in-frame clones, and not every one. This sample has 150,000 to 180,000 clones; around 79% occur once, and the top ten carry about 8.3%. The sample originates from a study of cytomegalovirus exposure and HLA in healthy donors. Study in general: Counted in an early data release were about 85 million unique TCRs from HLA-typed donors.

The specimen sequenced was PBMCs. The chain uses TRBV7-2 and TRBJ2-5, with 7 bases identical to TRBD2. This clonotype was obtained from a man aged 30 to 45 in good health and CMV-seropositive. DNA of the CDR3: TGTGCCAGCAACGGGGGGATCCAAGAGACCCAGTACTTC. Its protein product is CASNGGIQETQYF.